The next 25 T cell receptor beta chains were all read from a single sample in a study of T and B cells in COVID-19 patients (dated by TCRdb to 2020 to 2022). Genomic DNA extracted from blood, in amounts of about 240-550 ng, served as the starting material for amplifying TRB repertoires. TCRdb names Illumina MiSeq as the instrument used. Multiplex PCR with BIOMED2 TRB-A/B primer pools was used to amplify TRB rearrangements. The public reads were reanalyzed by TCRdb: fastp trimming at Q25, MiXCR alignment, in-frame beta chains only. All rows with the same CDR3 protein become a single entry with the most common DNA and genes. The sample table contains fewer than 20,000 distinct CDR3 sequences; only one count was recorded for roughly 32% of them. The ten biggest clones cover 16% of the sample. Sequenced sample: blood. All receptors derive from a human donor with active COVID-19.

The CDR3 sequence is CSAPPGLASNEQFF. The CDR3 region has the DNA TGCAGTGCACCCCCGGGACTAGCAAGCAATGAGCAGTTCTTC. J is TRBJ2-1 and V is TRBV20-1; TRBD2 aligns across 9 bases. Germline V gene data show CDR1 as DFQATT and CDR2 as SNEGSKA (reference sequence). V shed 6 bases, J shed 6 bases, and the junction held 9 bases outside the gene matches. The CDR3 length is 14 residues.

The sample holds a few counts of this clonotype. This rearrangement joins TRBV24-1 to TRBJ2-2; D may match TRBD1 or TRBD2 (5 bases each). Trimming removed 2 bases from V and 1 base from J, with 10 bases in between. The CDR3 sequence is 16 residues long. Looked up from germline, CDR1 is KGHDR and CDR2 is SFDVKD. The CDR3 region has the DNA TGTGCCACCAGTGATTGGGGACGGGAGAACACCGGGGAGCTGTTTTTT. Encoded protein: CATSDWGRENTGELFF.

This clonotype turned up a few times. The rearrangement joins TRBV7-2 to TRBJ1-6; possible D gene TRBD1, 6 bases. The germline CDR1 and CDR2 sequences are SGHTA and FQGNSA. The CDR3 runs to 16 residues. Trimming shortened V by 5 bases and J by 9 bases, and 20 bases separated the two germline ends. In DNA, the CDR3 is TGTGCCAGCAGCGGAAGAAGGGCAGGGGATGGTTCACCCCTCCACTTT. Its translation is CASSGRRAGDGSPLHF.

Of note for this clonotype: Since a much larger clone is just one base distant, this may be a read error. V gene TRBV6-2 or TRBV6-3 combines with J gene TRBJ2-5; no reliable D call. In germline, CDR1 is MNHEY, CDR2 SVGEGT. The CDR3 spans 13 residues. The CDR3 loop reads CASSVAAQVTQYF. The CDR3 DNA is TGTGCCAGCAGTGTTGCTGCCCAAGTGACCCAGTACTTC.

This clonotype was found a few times. V gene TRBV19 combines with J gene TRBJ1-2; weak D call: TRBD1 (5 bases). Trimming took 4 bases from V and 3 from J, leaving 12 bases between them. Germline CDR1 reads LNHDA; CDR2 reads SQIVND (reference sequence). The CDR3 covers 14 residues. CDR3 nucleotide sequence: TGTGCCAGTAGTACCCCGGGACGGGACTATGGCTACACCTTC. Its protein is CASSTPGRDYGYTF.

The chain recombines TRBV11-1 with TRBJ2-7; 14 positions match TRBD2. The CDR3 consists of 17 residues. CDR1 and CDR2 (germline): SGHAT, FQDESV (reference sequence). V gave up 5 bases and J gave up 3 bases; unmatched junction bases: 9. CDR3 amino acids: CASSATRTSGGLYEQYF. The CDR3 DNA is TGTGCCAGCAGCGCCACGAGGACTAGCGGGGGGCTCTACGAGCAGTACTTC.

This clonotype is categorized as medium-sized. Here the CDR3 reads CASSYSDTYGYTF. CDR3 DNA: TGTGCCAGCAGTTACTCGGACACCTATGGCTACACCTTC. J is TRBJ1-2 and V is TRBV6-5; maybe TRBD1 (5 bases). This CDR3 contains 13 residues. V gave up 0 bases and J gave up 4 bases, with 6 bases separating them. CDR1 is MNHEY, CDR2 SVGAGI, per germline.

The V gene is TRBV20-1, the J gene TRBJ2-5; a weak D match, TRBD1 (5 bases). V lost 5 bases to trimming and J lost 0 bases, with 7 bases between them. CDR3 length: 12 residues. The germline V gene encodes CDR1 DFQATT and CDR2 SNEGSKA (reference sequence). The CDR3 region is CSAVGHQETQYF. CDR3 DNA: TGCAGTGCTGTGGGGCACCAAGAGACCCAGTACTTC.

The rearrangement links TRBV19 to TRBJ2-7, with 14 positions matching TRBD2. V shed 4 bases, J shed 2 bases, and the junction held 4 bases outside the gene matches. Germline CDR1 LNHDA, CDR2 SQIVND (reference sequence). The CDR3 loop spans 16 amino acids. CDR3 sequence reads: CASSRTSGGQTYEQYF. DNA of the CDR3: TGTGCCAGTAGTAGGACTAGCGGGGGGCAAACCTACGAGCAGTACTTC.

The rearrangement links TRBV18 to TRBJ2-2; 8 positions match TRBD2. V was clipped by 3 bases and J by 3 bases; unmatched bases: 6. In germline, CDR1 is KGHSH, CDR2 LQKENI. CDR3 length equals 16 residues. Here the CDR3 reads CASSPPRGVHTGELFF. The CDR3 coding sequence is TGTGCCAGCTCACCCCCGCGGGGGGTCCACACCGGGGAGCTGTTTTTT.

This clonotype was counted between two and nine times. The rearrangement uses TRBV12-3 or TRBV12-4 and TRBJ1-4, with 7 bases aligning to TRBD1. The CDR3 covers 18 residues. Trimming cost V 7 bases and J 0 bases; bases outside gene matches: 14. CDR3 region: CASTPGTVNWATNEKLFF. The CDR3 DNA is TGTGCCAGCACCCCAGGGACAGTCAATTGGGCAACTAATGAAAAACTGTTTTTT.

V gene TRBV6-6 combines with J gene TRBJ1-2, with 7 positions matching TRBD1. The CDR3 length is 15 residues. Germline CDR1 is MNHNY and CDR2 is SVGAGI (reference sequence). V gave up 2 bases and J gave up 8 bases; unmatched junction bases: 11. Here the CDR3 DNA reads TGTGCCAGCAGTTACCCGGGACAGCGAGTGAACGGCTACACCTTC. This codes for CASSYPGQRVNGYTF.

The chain has TRBV7-9 and TRBJ2-1, with 11 bases matching TRBD2. Germline V gives CDR1 SEHNR, CDR2 FQNEAQ (reference sequence). The CDR3 length is 20 residues. V dropped 5 bases and J dropped 8; count of bases not matched to a gene: 23. The CDR3 region is CASSPRRPFARLAGIDEQFF. CDR3 DNA sequence: TGTGCCAGCAGCCCACGAAGACCTTTTGCCCGACTAGCGGGGATAGATGAGCAGTTCTTC.

This sequence joins TRBV5-5 and TRBJ1-1; TRBD1 agrees at 7 bases. Per the germline V gene, CDR1 is SGHKS and CDR2 is YYEKEE (reference sequence). After removal of 4 bases from V and 1 base from J, the junction contained 7 bases not matched to a gene. CDR3 length: 15 amino acids. CDR3 in amino acids: CASSRDGDRNTEAFF. The CDR3 DNA reads TGTGCCAGCAGCCGGGACGGGGACAGGAACACTGAAGCTTTCTTT.

J is TRBJ1-4 and V is TRBV5-5; no clear D. With 2 bases removed from V and 3 bases from J, the gap between germline ends came to 17 bases. The CDR3 spans 17 residues. In germline, CDR1 is SGHKS, CDR2 YYEKEE (reference sequence). The CDR3: CASSFPLAKAANEKLFF. As DNA, the CDR3 is TGTGCCAGCAGCTTCCCGTTGGCTAAAGCGGCTAATGAAAAACTGTTTTTT. Supplemented by reference TRBV5-5 and TRBJ1-4, the full variable domain reads DAGVTQSPTHLIKTRGQQVTLRCSPISGHKSVSWYQQVLGQGPQFIFQYYEKEERGRGNFPDRFSARQFPNYSSELNVNALLLGDSALYLCASSFPLAKAANEKLFFGSGTQLSVL.

The chain is built from TRBV19 and TRBJ2-6; tentatively, D is TRBD1 (6 bases). V shed 3 bases and J shed 0 bases, with 15 bases lying between them. The germline V gene encodes CDR1 LNHDA and CDR2 SQIVND (reference sequence). The CDR3 loop spans 18 amino acids. The CDR3 region is CASSMRQGFNSGANVLTF. CDR3 coding DNA: TGTGCCAGTAGTATGAGGCAGGGGTTCAACTCTGGGGCCAACGTCCTGACTTTC.

This chain links TRBV25-1 with TRBJ2-1; D is unresolved. Trimming removed 5 bases from V and 8 bases from J, with 7 bases in between. Germline V CDR1 and CDR2: MGHDK, SYGVNS. This CDR3 has 11 amino acids. Written as DNA, the CDR3 is TGTGCCAGCAGTTCGATGGATGAGCAGTTCTTC. It encodes CASSSMDEQFF.

The chain is built from TRBV10-3 and TRBJ1-4, with D tentatively TRBD1 (5 bases). Germline-derived CDR1 and CDR2 are ENHRY and SYGVKD. V dropped 3 bases and J dropped 8 bases, with 19 bases sitting between them. There are 16 residues in the CDR3. CDR3 amino acids: CAISDAGTRDGEKLFF. CDR3 coding DNA: TGTGCCATCAGTGATGCCGGGACGCGGGACGGGGAAAAACTGTTTTTT.

The table lists this clonotype with a few counts. The chain has TRBV6-5 and TRBJ1-1; tentative D call: TRBD1 (6 bases). There are 17 residues in the CDR3. V shed 2 bases and J shed 2 bases, with 18 bases lying between them. Germline CDR1 MNHEY, CDR2 SVGAGI. The CDR3 coding sequence is TGTGCCAGCAGTTACAACTACCGGACAGTGGTAAACACTGAAGCTTTCTTT. Protein sequence: CASSYNYRTVVNTEAFF.

The rearrangement joins TRBV20-1 to TRBJ2-1; D call uncertain. V gave up 2 bases and J gave up 4 bases, with 0 bases separating them. The CDR3 spans 10 residues. The germline gives CDR1 DFQATT, CDR2 SNEGSKA (reference sequence). CDR3 in amino acids: CSARYNEQFF. The CDR3 nucleotides are TGCAGTGCTAGATACAATGAGCAGTTCTTC.

The rearrangement uses TRBV7-9 and TRBJ2-1, with D perhaps TRBD2 (7 bases). V gave up 2 bases and J gave up 8 bases, with 19 bases separating them. This CDR3 contains 16 residues. CDR1 and CDR2 from the germline V gene are SEHNR and FQNEAQ (reference sequence). In DNA, the CDR3 is TGTGCCAGCAGCTTATCTTTAAGGGGGGGTAGCGATGAGCAGTTCTTC. Translating it yields CASSLSLRGGSDEQFF.

The genes are TRBV7-9 and TRBJ1-6; D is possibly TRBD1 (5 bases). This CDR3 is built from 14 residues. Looked up from germline, CDR1 is SEHNR and CDR2 is FQNEAQ (reference sequence). The V end was cut by 7 bases, the J end by 7 bases, with 14 bases between. This CDR3 is CASTPRAGNSPLHF. Here the CDR3 DNA reads TGTGCCAGCACCCCTAGGGCAGGGAATTCACCCCTCCACTTT.

The V call is TRBV6-5, the J call TRBJ1-6; D is perhaps TRBD1 (6 bases). The germline V gene has CDR1 MNHEY and CDR2 SVGAGI. Trimming removed 5 bases at V and 6 bases at J, with 17 bases between. The CDR3 is made up of 16 amino acids. This CDR3 is CASSEARTVFNSPLHF. CDR3 bases: TGTGCCAGCAGTGAAGCTCGGACAGTTTTTAATTCACCCCTCCACTTT.

This chain joins TRBV6-1 and TRBJ2-7; possibly TRBD2 for D (5 bases). CDR3 length equals 15 residues. V was shortened by 1 base and J by 5 bases, with 15 bases between the two germline ends. From germline, CDR1 is MNHNS and CDR2 SASEGT. The CDR3 DNA reads TGTGCCAGCAGTGAAGTGAGCGGCCGCCCCGACGAGCAGTACTTC. This translates into CASSEVSGRPDEQYF.

The V gene is TRBV12-3 or TRBV12-4, the J gene TRBJ2-7; D remains ambiguous. This CDR3 has 15 amino acids. V lost 7 bases to trimming and J lost 1 base, with 17 bases between them. CDR3 amino acids: CASMVGNQRSYEQYV. CDR3 in DNA: TGTGCCAGCATGGTGGGGAACCAAAGGTCCTACGAGCAGTACGTC.